A selection of T cell receptor beta chains follows, all from one sample in a study of blood T cell repertoires in COVID-19. The table came from immunoSEQ multiplex PCR; TCRdb's copy has only in-frame clones and leaves some out. The table includes about 200,000 clones, more than 75% detected once. The sequenced sample was peripheral blood. The receptors stem from a man aged 55-75 years who had recovered from COVID-19. CDR3s include the opening cysteine and the closing phenylalanine or tryptophan. Fields, in order: clone size, J gene, V gene, CDR3 length, CDR3 protein. Size is omitted from some rows. Given values are once, few, many or a class for expanded clones.

clone size: -
J gene: TRBJ1-2
V gene: TRBV6-2/TRBV6-3
CDR3 length: 14
CDR3 protein: CASTPRDRVYGYTF

clone size: -
J gene: TRBJ2-1
V gene: TRBV7-9
CDR3 length: 12
CDR3 protein: CASSQTSGEQFF

clone size: -
J gene: TRBJ1-5
V gene: TRBV19
CDR3 length: 14
CDR3 protein: CASSILIGGQPQHF

clone size: -
J gene: TRBJ1-2
V gene: TRBV12-1
CDR3 length: 15
CDR3 protein: CASSLPGQTNYGYTF

clone size: -
J gene: TRBJ2-7
V gene: TRBV12-5
CDR3 length: 12
CDR3 protein: CASGRQGWEQYF

clone size: -
J gene: TRBJ2-7
V gene: TRBV7-2
CDR3 length: 13
CDR3 protein: CASSLEILEEQYF

clone size: -
J gene: TRBJ2-7
V gene: TRBV5-4
CDR3 length: 17
CDR3 protein: CASSFPGTTQASYEQYF

clone size: -
J gene: TRBJ2-2
V gene: TRBV27
CDR3 length: 15
CDR3 protein: CASSSFAPNTGELFF

clone size: -
J gene: TRBJ1-2
V gene: TRBV15
CDR3 length: 14
CDR3 protein: CATSGGGSLYGYTF

clone size: -
J gene: TRBJ2-5
V gene: TRBV2
CDR3 length: 14
CDR3 protein: CASRQRGGQETQYF

clone size: -
J gene: TRBJ1-5
V gene: TRBV3-1/TRBV3-2
CDR3 length: 14
CDR3 protein: CASSQVVGGQPQHF

clone size: -
J gene: TRBJ2-6
V gene: TRBV27
CDR3 length: 15
CDR3 protein: CASSWTVSGANVLTF

clone size: once
J gene: TRBJ1-1
V gene: TRBV6-5
CDR3 length: 13
CDR3 protein: CASSTTDRAEAFF

clone size: -
J gene: TRBJ2-3
V gene: TRBV5-1
CDR3 length: 11
CDR3 protein: CASSSQYTQYF

clone size: once
J gene: TRBJ2-2
V gene: TRBV7-8
CDR3 length: 17
CDR3 protein: CASSSTGTRGWGGELFF

clone size: -
J gene: TRBJ1-1
V gene: TRBV7-2
CDR3 length: 14
CDR3 protein: CASSGTETYTEAFF

clone size: -
J gene: TRBJ2-2
V gene: TRBV25-1
CDR3 length: 14
CDR3 protein: CASSKSDGTGELFF

clone size: -
J gene: TRBJ2-1
V gene: TRBV7-6
CDR3 length: 14
CDR3 protein: CASSQGAWWNEQFF

clone size: -
J gene: TRBJ2-5
V gene: TRBV5-4
CDR3 length: 13
CDR3 protein: CASSPNTAATQYF

clone size: -
J gene: TRBJ1-5
V gene: TRBV29-1
CDR3 length: 13
CDR3 protein: CSAQGAGNQPQHF

clone size: -
J gene: TRBJ2-6
V gene: TRBV11-1
CDR3 length: 15
CDR3 protein: CASSLAVSGANVLTF

clone size: -
J gene: TRBJ1-5
V gene: TRBV6-1
CDR3 length: 16
CDR3 protein: CASSEARQGFNQPQHF

clone size: -
J gene: TRBJ1-2
V gene: TRBV6-5
CDR3 length: 13
CDR3 protein: CASSSGQGYGYTF

clone size: -
J gene: TRBJ2-1
V gene: TRBV5-4
CDR3 length: 18
CDR3 protein: CASSTGAGGVPPYNEQFF

clone size: -
J gene: TRBJ2-1
V gene: TRBV9
CDR3 length: 16
CDR3 protein: CASSVDGTSPYNEQFF

clone size: once
J gene: TRBJ2-2
V gene: TRBV29-1
CDR3 length: 11
CDR3 protein: CSFWRSGELFF

clone size: once
J gene: TRBJ2-2
V gene: TRBV5-1
CDR3 length: 14
CDR3 protein: CASSLGENTGELFF

clone size: once
J gene: TRBJ2-3
V gene: TRBV11-3
CDR3 length: 19
CDR3 protein: CASSLRASGGESGTDTQYF

clone size: -
J gene: TRBJ1-5
V gene: TRBV27
CDR3 length: 14
CDR3 protein: CASSLRQPNQPQHF

clone size: -
J gene: TRBJ2-7
V gene: TRBV6-6
CDR3 length: 13
CDR3 protein: CASRADSSYEQYF

clone size: -
J gene: TRBJ2-1
V gene: TRBV29-1
CDR3 length: 15
CDR3 protein: CSVEYWDRGPGEQFF